This TCR beta chain was recorded in a study of blood T cell repertoires in COVID-19. Study background: The United States, Italy and Spain supplied acute and convalescent COVID-19 samples. The cDNA or gDNA used as material had been derived from T cells, B-cell-depleted T cells, or PBMCs.

Original processing methods: Counts of nucleated cells, estimated from reference gene primer amplification, were obtained. Clones were read by immunoSEQ multiplex PCR, and TCRdb kept only the in-frame ones, dropping some. That table furnishes V, J and clone size, whereas the DNA furnished D and trimming. The table includes tens of thousands of clones, 65% to 80% detected once. CDR3 size: 15 residues. The ends were cut back, 8 bases at V and 2 bases at J, with 17 bases in the middle. Germline CDR1 reads MDHEN; CDR2 reads SYDVKM. This TCR came from a human donor in a cohort sampled during active COVID-19. The V call is TRBV28, the J call TRBJ2-3; tentative D call: TRBD2 (7 bases). Material for sequencing was peripheral blood. The CDR3 loop is CASGGLGQPTDTQYF. DNA of the CDR3: TGTGCCAGCGGAGGACTAGGACAGCCCACAGATACGCAGTATTTT.